The T cell receptor beta chain under discussion was sequenced for a study of spatial heterogeneity in lung cancer. Trimming cost V 3 bases and J 6 bases; bases outside gene matches: 14. Germline CDR1 and CDR2: DFQATT and SNEGSKA (reference sequence). CDR3 length equals 17 residues. The library protocol tagged each TCR cDNA with a unique molecular identifier. TCRdb recomputed calls from the 5' RACE reads with MiXCR, one row per CDR3 protein. The sample lists around 25,000 distinct CDR3 sequences, 10% to 15% occurring once. This clonotype was detected ten times or more. Time point described: sample taken at primary tumor resection. Researchers sequenced whole RNA taken from tumor, nontumor lung or frozen PBMC without sorting.

This sequence originates from a female donor with early-stage non-small cell lung cancer. The V and J genes are TRBV20-1 and TRBJ2-2, with 9 bases that match TRBD2. The sample consisted of PBMCs, taken at surgery. In nucleotides, the CDR3 is TGCAGTGCTAGTCAATTGGGTAGCGGGAGAGTCCCCGGGGAGCTGTTTTTT. Protein product: CSASQLGSGRVPGELFF.